The 22 T cell receptor beta chains below all came from one sample that was sequenced in a study of blood T cell repertoires in COVID-19. Using immunoSEQ multiplex PCR, the repertoire was profiled, and TCRdb retains in-frame clones only, with some absent. The sample carries some 140,000 clones, about 76% recorded once. The source material was peripheral blood. The receptors originated from a man older than 75 with acute or convalescent COVID-19.

The table lists this clone with a few counts. This rearrangement joins TRBV28 to TRBJ2-5; a weak D match, TRBD1 (6 bases). CDR1 is MDHEN, CDR2 SYDVKM, per germline. There are 14 residues in the CDR3. V was shortened by 4 bases and J by 2 bases, with 11 bases between the two germline ends. CDR3 nucleotide sequence: TGTGCCAGCAGTTCCCCGGACAGACAAGAGACCCAGTACTTC. Protein sequence: CASSSPDRQETQYF.

V and J are TRBV19 and TRBJ1-1, with D possibly being TRBD1 (5 bases). Germline CDR1 and CDR2: LNHDA and SQIVND (reference sequence). CDR3 length equals 13 residues. Trimming cost V 7 bases and J 1 base, with 10 bases left between them. The CDR3 DNA reads TGTGCCAGTACCGGCAGGGAGAACACTGAAGCTTTCTTT. Translating gives CASTGRENTEAFF.

The V and J genes are TRBV18 and TRBJ1-1, with a possible D match to TRBD1 (6 bases). V lost 3 bases and J lost 0, with 8 bases in between. The CDR3 runs 14 residues. Germline V lookup: CDR1 KGHSH, CDR2 LQKENI. The CDR3 spells CASSPRDMNTEAFF. The CDR3 region has the DNA TGTGCCAGCTCACCCCGGGACATGAACACTGAAGCTTTCTTT.

The gene calls are TRBV6-5 and TRBJ1-4, with 10 bases lining up with TRBD1. CDR3 size: 16 residues. CDR1 is MNHEY and CDR2 is SVGAGI in the germline V gene. Trimming took 2 bases from V and 5 from J; bases not matched to a gene: 5. The CDR3 is CASSYAGTGVNEKLFF. The CDR3, as DNA: TGTGCCAGCAGTTACGCAGGGACAGGGGTAAATGAAAAACTGTTTTTT.

This clone was seen only a few times. The chain is built from TRBV7-9 and TRBJ2-3; 8 bases are shared with TRBD1. This CDR3 spans 16 amino acids. V lost 2 bases and J lost 6; bases outside the gene matches: 10. Germline V lookup: CDR1 SEHNR, CDR2 FQNEAQ (reference sequence). The CDR3 nucleotides read TGTGCCAGCAGCTTAATCTCGGGGCAGGGGGCGGATACGCAGTATTTT. Protein: CASSLISGQGADTQYF.

The V call is TRBV10-3, the J call TRBJ1-2; 8 bases are shared with TRBD1. The CDR3 contains 15 residues. Germline V gene lookup returns CDR1 ENHRY and CDR2 SYGVKD. Trimming took 2 bases from V and 2 from J; bases not matched to a gene: 4. CDR3 sequence: CAISEGRGRNYGYTF. In nucleotides, the CDR3 is TGTGCCATCAGTGAGGGCAGGGGGCGAAACTATGGCTACACCTTC.

V gene TRBV2 combines with J gene TRBJ2-4; no clear D gene. The CDR3 contains 16 residues. The germline CDR1 and CDR2 sequences are SNHLY and FYNNEI. Trimming cost V 8 bases and J 0 bases, with 17 bases left between them. The CDR3 region is CASSSALVIAKNIQYF. The CDR3 region has the DNA TGTGCCAGCTCGAGTGCCCTGGTTATAGCCAAAAACATTCAGTACTTC.

This clone was detected only a few times. Because it lacks the conserved phenylalanine or tryptophan at the end, this CDR3 is likely a read error. The DNA is left out, because the CDR3 cannot be placed on it with certainty; the CDR3 is given as TCRdb lists it. This chain links TRBV6-6 with TRBJ1-4; the D call of TRBD1 is as the table states it, not checked on the DNA. The CDR3 has 12 residues if both end residues are counted. The germline V gene encodes CDR1 MNHNY and CDR2 SVGAGI (reference sequence). The CDR3: CASSHEGQGCVV.

This clone was found a few times. The chain joins TRBV11-2 to TRBJ1-2, with 7 positions matching TRBD1. V lost 5 bases, J lost 2 bases, and 2 bases stayed unmatched. The CDR3 extends over 13 amino acids. Looked up from germline, CDR1 is SGHAT and CDR2 is FQNNGV. CDR3 coding DNA: TGTGCCAGCAGCCAGGACAGGAACTATGGCTACACCTTC. Residues: CASSQDRNYGYTF.

The chain employs TRBV28 and TRBJ1-1; D not resolved. Germline CDR1 and CDR2: MDHEN and SYDVKM. V shed 3 bases and J shed 1 base, with 6 bases lying between them. There are 13 residues in the CDR3. CDR3 residues: CASSFSENTEAFF. In nucleotides, the CDR3 is TGTGCCAGCAGTTTTTCAGAGAACACTGAAGCTTTCTTT.

The CDR3 sequence: CATSGTGRSGANVLTF. The CDR3, as DNA: TGTGCCACCTCCGGGACAGGCCGCTCTGGGGCCAACGTCCTGACTTTC. The V gene is TRBV24-1, the J gene TRBJ2-6, with 8 bases lining up with TRBD1. This CDR3 spans 16 amino acids. CDR1 is KGHDR, CDR2 SFDVKD, per germline. Trimming took 9 bases from V and 0 from J; bases not matched to a gene: 6.

The rearrangement links TRBV3-1 (or the pseudogene TRBV3-2) to TRBJ2-1; the match to TRBD2 covers 8 bases. Germline CDR1 reads LGHDT; CDR2 reads YNNKEL (reference sequence). The V and J ends lost 4 bases and 11 bases, in that order; junction bases with no gene match: 4. This CDR3 region has 12 residues. The CDR3 nucleotides read TGTGCCAGCAGCCCCGGCGGGGGGAAGCAGTTCTTC. Translated, it gives CASSPGGGKQFF.

The chain carries TRBV12-3 or TRBV12-4 and TRBJ1-1; no definite D call. The CDR3 has 13 residues. V dropped 1 base and J dropped 3 bases, with 6 bases sitting between them. The CDR3 region has the DNA TGTGCCAGCAGTTTAGAGGGAGACACTGAAGCTTTCTTT. Protein: CASSLEGDTEAFF.

The chain joins TRBV29-1 to TRBJ2-7; possibly TRBD1 for D (6 bases). This CDR3 is built from 13 residues. The germline V gene encodes CDR1 SQVTM and CDR2 ANQGSEA. The V gene lost 3 bases and the J gene lost 5 bases, with 14 bases spanning the gap. CDR3 in DNA: TGCAGCGTTGATGGGGGCTTAATGGACGAGCAGTACTTC. It translates to CSVDGGLMDEQYF.

The chain combines TRBV14 with TRBJ2-3; 12 bases are shared with TRBD2. Trimming at V came to 6 bases and at J to 2 bases, leaving 6 bases not matched to a gene. CDR1 is SGHDN, CDR2 FVKESK, per germline. The length of the CDR3 is 16 residues. CDR3: CASSPLAGGFTDTQYF. The CDR3 nucleotides read TGTGCCAGCAGTCCACTAGCGGGGGGCTTCACAGATACGCAGTATTTT.

The V gene is TRBV2, the J gene TRBJ1-5, with D uncertain. The CDR3 has 14 residues. Per germline, CDR1 SNHLY and CDR2 FYNNEI. V shed 9 bases and J shed 0 bases, with 12 bases lying between them. The CDR3 coding sequence is TGTGCCAGGGGAGGGATTAATAGCAATCAGCCCCAGCATTTT. The encoded protein is CARGGINSNQPQHF.

The V gene is TRBV19, the J gene TRBJ2-2; D gene uncertain. There are 16 residues in the CDR3. Germline V gene data show CDR1 as LNHDA and CDR2 as SQIVND (reference sequence). V gave up 4 bases and J gave up 0 bases, with 12 bases separating them. The chain's CDR3 is CASSRAGLANTGELFF. The CDR3, as DNA: TGTGCCAGTAGTAGGGCAGGCCTCGCGAACACCGGGGAGCTGTTTTTT.

In DNA, the CDR3 is TGTGCCAGCAGTCAAACGCGGGGGAGCACAGATACGCAGTATTTT. Translating gives CASSQTRGSTDTQYF. The chain has TRBV6-2 or TRBV6-3 and TRBJ2-3, with 7 bases matching TRBD2. From germline, CDR1 is MNHEY and CDR2 SVGEGT. The length of the CDR3 is 15 residues. The ends lost 5 bases at V and 0 bases at J; junction bases unmatched: 5.

The rearrangement uses TRBV5-1 and TRBJ1-2; 9 nucleotides agree with TRBD1. The V and J ends lost 3 bases and 5 bases, in that order; junction bases with no gene match: 11. CDR1 SGHRS and CDR2 YFSETQ come from the germline V gene. CDR3 length: 16 residues. The CDR3 region is CASSSNQGQGSYGYTF. CDR3 nucleotides: TGCGCCAGCAGCTCGAATCAGGGACAGGGTTCATATGGCTACACCTTC. Combining the CDR3 with reference TRBV5-1 and TRBJ1-2 gives the whole variable domain KAGVTQTPRYLIKTRGQQVTLSCSPISGHRSVSWYQQTPGQGLQFLFEYFSETQRNKGNFPGRFSGRQFSNSRSEMNVSTLELGDSALYLCASSSNQGQGSYGYTFGSGTRLTVV.

This chain connects TRBV7-2 to TRBJ1-2, with TRBD1 as a possible D gene (6 bases). Deletions cut 1 base from V and 4 bases from J, with 16 bases between. In germline, CDR1 is SGHTA, CDR2 FQGNSA. There are 16 residues in the CDR3. The CDR3 spells CASSLGVGTGPYGYTF. The CDR3 region has the DNA TGTGCCAGCAGCTTAGGGGTTGGCACAGGGCCCTATGGCTACACCTTC.

This clone was picked up one time. The genes are TRBV10-3 and TRBJ1-4; D remains unclear. V lost 6 bases to trimming and J lost 8 bases, with 13 bases between them. Germline V lookup: CDR1 ENHRY, CDR2 SYGVKD. This CDR3 contains 13 residues. CDR3 nucleotides: TGTGCCATCAGCGGTGAGGTGAGAGAAAAACTGTTTTTT. Amino acids: CAISGEVREKLFF.

V and J are TRBV11-2 and TRBJ2-6; D uncertain. The CDR3 has 14 amino acids. Germline assignment: CDR1 SGHAT and CDR2 FQNNGV. The V end was cut by 2 bases, the J end by 1 base, with 3 bases between. CDR3 loop: CASSLTSGANVLTF. The CDR3 DNA reads as TGTGCCAGCAGCTTAACATCTGGGGCCAACGTCCTGACTTTC.